Following are 17 T cell receptor beta chains from one sample sequenced in a study of blood T cells in healthy people across ages. Alongside a J-beta primer mix, a sample-barcoded 5' primer served in a second PCR lasting roughly 6 to 12 cycles. TCRdb re-analysed the 5' RACE reads in MiXCR, keeping a single row per CDR3 protein. The table includes hundreds of thousands of distinct CDR3 sequences, 45% to 60% detected once. The sample was blood. The source is a woman older than 75 in good health.

The genes are TRBV7-8 and TRBJ2-2; TRBD1 might be the D (6 bases). CDR1 is SGHVS and CDR2 is FQNEAQ in the germline V gene. This CDR3 contains 15 residues. V was trimmed by 7 bases and J by 2 bases, leaving 14 bases between them. In DNA, the CDR3 is TGTGCCAGCAAGAATCCGGGACACAACACCGGGGAGCTGTTTTTT. It is translated as CASKNPGHNTGELFF.

This clonotype was seen repeatedly, ten times or more. The chain recombines TRBV28 with TRBJ2-5; 9 positions match TRBD1. The J call may be mistaken, given a closer DNA end match to TRBJ2-7. This CDR3 is 15 amino acids long. Germline loops: CDR1 MDHEN, CDR2 SYDVKM. CDR3 sequence reads: CASSSPWDREGEQYF. Written as DNA, the CDR3 is TGTGCCAGCAGTTCACCCTGGGACAGGGAAGGCGAGCAGTACTTC.

This sequence joins TRBV20-1 and TRBJ2-1; 7 bases agree with TRBD2. TRBJ2-7 matches the DNA end more closely, so the J call is doubtful. CDR1 is DFQATT and CDR2 is SNEGSKA in the germline V gene (reference sequence). The CDR3 consists of 16 residues. The CDR3 DNA reads TGCAGTGCTAGACCCTTACTAGCGTCCTCCTACAATGAGCAGTACTTC. It translates to CSARPLLASSYNEQYF.

The rearrangement links TRBV29-1 to TRBJ2-4, with 9 bases matching TRBD1. The end of the DNA aligns better with TRBJ2-7, so the J call may be wrong. Germline values: CDR1 SQVTM, CDR2 ANQGSEA. CDR3 length equals 16 residues. The CDR3: CSVVGRGQGRSYEQYF. The CDR3 DNA reads as TGCAGCGTTGTGGGGCGTGGACAGGGGCGATCCTACGAGCAGTACTTC.

This clonotype was detected a few times. This may be a read error: a much more frequent sequence differs by one nucleotide. CDR3 sequence (DNA): TGTGCCAGCAGTTACTCAGAGGGGTACTATGGCTACACCTTC. The encoded protein is CASSYSEGYYGYTF. The rearrangement links TRBV6-5 to TRBJ1-2, with TRBD1 as a possible D gene (5 bases). This CDR3 has 14 amino acids. V shed 0 bases and J shed 3 bases, with 8 bases lying between them. Germline V gene lookup returns CDR1 MNHEY and CDR2 SVGAGI.

The count of this clonotype is one. This chain uses TRBV6-6 with TRBJ2-6; tentatively, D is TRBD1 (6 bases). Germline V gene lookup returns CDR1 MNHNY and CDR2 SVGAGI (reference sequence). The CDR3 spans 17 residues. With 6 bases removed from V and 4 bases from J, the gap between germline ends came to 19 bases. CDR3: CASRSRTASSGANVLTF. The CDR3 nucleotides read TGTGCCAGCAGATCCAGGACAGCCAGTAGCGGGGCCAACGTCCTGACTTTC.

The CDR3 protein is CASSYWEGTNTQYF. DNA of the CDR3: TGTGCCAGCAGTTATTGGGAGGGGACAAATACGCAGTATTTT. The rearrangement joins TRBV7-9 to TRBJ2-3; possible D gene TRBD2, 7 bases. There are 14 residues in the CDR3. Trimming took 6 bases from V and 7 from J, leaving 17 bases between them. Germline-derived CDR1 and CDR2 are SEHNR and FQNEAQ (reference sequence).

This clonotype was picked up a small number of times. This could be a read error, since a much larger clone is one nucleotide away. V is TRBV6-5 and J is TRBJ2-3; no clear D. The V gene's germline CDR1 is MNHEY and CDR2 SVGAGI. V lost 5 bases and J lost 2, with 11 bases in between. This CDR3 comprises 14 residues. The CDR3: CASSDEGNTDTQYF. The CDR3 coding sequence is TGTGCCAGCAGTGACGAAGGGAACACAGATACGCAGTATTTT.

This clonotype has just one count. Possible read error: a much larger clone is one base away. V and J are TRBV2 and TRBJ2-1; tentative D call: TRBD2 (5 bases). Trimming removed 11 bases from V and 2 bases from J, with 16 bases in between. From germline, CDR1 is SNHLY and CDR2 FYNNEI. The CDR3 spans 14 residues. The CDR3 nucleotides read TGTGCCGGAGTCCGGGATGTACCCTACAATGAGCAGTTCTTC. Protein: CAGVRDVPYNEQFF.

With regard to this clonotype: One base away lies a much larger clone, so this may be a sequencing read error. This chain connects TRBV7-2 to TRBJ2-3; no definite D call. V lost 4 bases to trimming and J lost 3 bases, with 14 bases between them. CDR1 SGHTA and CDR2 FQGNSA come from the germline V gene. CDR3 size: 15 residues. DNA of the CDR3: TGTGCCAGCAGCTCCCCCAGGAGATGGACAGATACGCAGTATTTT. Amino acid sequence: CASSSPRRWTDTQYF. Combining the CDR3 with reference TRBV7-2 and TRBJ2-3 gives the whole variable domain GAGVSQSPSNKVTEKGKDVELRCDPISGHTALYWYRQSLGQGLEFLIYFQGNSAPDKSGLPSDRFSAERTGGSVSTLTIQRTQQEDSAVYLCASSSPRRWTDTQYFGPGTRLTVL.

CDR3 coding DNA: TGTGCCAGCAGCACCCGGACGGATAATTCACCCCTCCACTTT. Residues: CASSTRTDNSPLHF. This chain links TRBV11-2 with TRBJ1-6; no definite D call. The CDR3 totals 14 residues. Germline assignment: CDR1 SGHAT and CDR2 FQNNGV. The V gene lost 5 bases and the J gene lost 5 bases, with 10 bases spanning the gap.

The chain couples TRBV5-6 to TRBJ2-1, with 12 positions matching TRBD2. Per germline, CDR1 SGHDT and CDR2 YYEEEE. The length of the CDR3 is 16 residues. The junction had 5 bases not matched to a gene; V was cut back by 3 bases and J by 4 bases. The CDR3 bases are TGTGCCAGCAGCTGGGGGACTAGCGGGTATTACAATGAGCAGTTCTTC. Amino acid sequence: CASSWGTSGYYNEQFF.

The chain joins TRBV28 to TRBJ2-7; 13 bases fit TRBD2. This CDR3 is 17 amino acids long. V lost 1 base and J lost 0; bases outside the gene matches: 3. Germline CDR1 reads MDHEN; CDR2 reads SYDVKM. For the CDR3, the DNA is TGTGCCAGCAGTTTATTCGGGACTAGCGGGGTCTCCTACGAGCAGTACTTC. This codes for CASSLFGTSGVSYEQYF.

Concerning this clonotype: An end of the junction does not agree with germline; a read error may underlie this. The V gene is TRBV28, the J gene TRBJ2-1; possibly TRBD2 for D (5 bases). The J call could be wrong; TRBJ2-7 is a better fit for the DNA end. CDR3 length: 15 amino acids. The germline V gene has CDR1 MDHEN and CDR2 SYDVKM. CDR3 protein: CAGSLAWANYNEQYF. CDR3 nucleotide sequence: TGTGCCGGCAGTTTAGCGTGGGCCAACTACAATGAGCAGTACTTC.

As to this clonotype: Germline and junction disagree at one end, which may indicate a read error. This rearrangement joins TRBV5-1 to TRBJ1-6; D not resolved. Germline V lookup: CDR1 SGHRS, CDR2 YFSETQ. CDR3 size: 15 residues. The CDR3 reads CASSLDGGVGSPPHF. CDR3 nucleotide sequence: TGCGCCAGCAGCTTGGATGGCGGAGTGGGTTCACCCCCCCACTTT.

This clonotype was recorded at least ten times. This rearrangement joins TRBV6-5 to TRBJ2-1; D unclear. The germline CDR1 and CDR2 sequences are MNHEY and SVGAGI. The CDR3 sequence is 14 residues long. The V end lost 8 bases, the J end lost 0 bases, and 11 bases lay between the germline ends. Here the CDR3 reads CASAQWLSYNEQFF. The CDR3 DNA follows: TGTGCCAGCGCTCAGTGGCTCTCCTACAATGAGCAGTTCTTC.

The chain links TRBV29-1 to TRBJ2-6; D remains unclear. The V end was cut by 6 bases, the J end by 1 base, with 7 bases between. Germline V gives CDR1 SQVTM, CDR2 ANQGSEA. This CDR3 spans 13 amino acids. The CDR3 coding sequence is TGCAGCGTCTGGGGTTCTGGGGCCAACGTCCTGACTTTC. Protein sequence: CSVWGSGANVLTF.